The clone carrying this TCR beta chain was observed a handful of times. Produced via immunoSEQ multiplex PCR; TCRdb's table is partial and in-frame only. The sample includes roughly 250,000 clones, about 91% of them seen just once. The data stem from a study of blood T cell repertoires in COVID-19. Study overall: COVID-19 samples, acute and convalescent, were from the United States, Italy and Spain. T cells, B-cell-depleted T cells, or PBMCs provided the cDNA or gDNA that served as material.

The CDR3 contains 16 residues. The germline V gene has CDR1 MDHEN and CDR2 SYDVKM. V was trimmed by 3 bases and J by 1 base, leaving 15 bases between them. This chain joins TRBV28 and TRBJ1-1, with no clear D. The sequenced sample consisted of peripheral blood. The receptor comes from a person between 18 and 30 years old with COVID-19, enrolled during active disease. CDR3: CASSFGGLGRNTEAFF. Here the CDR3 DNA reads TGTGCCAGCAGTTTTGGAGGACTCGGAAGGAACACTGAAGCTTTCTTT.